This T cell receptor (beta chain) emerged from a study of blood T cell repertoires in COVID-19. Study-level information: Collection of acute and convalescent COVID-19 samples took place in the United States, Italy and Spain. T cells, B-cell-depleted T cells, or PBMCs provided the cDNA or gDNA that served as material.

Per the authors' pipeline: Amplifying reference gene primers gave estimates of nucleated cell counts. Method: immunoSEQ multiplex PCR; TCRdb's copy keeps in-frame clones and lacks some. The DNA was the basis for D and trimming; V, J and clone size are from that table. The sample lists about 140,000 clones; approximately 80% were seen once. Trimming at V came to 5 bases and at J to 2 bases, leaving 10 bases not matched to a gene. The CDR3 covers 16 residues. CDR1 and CDR2 from the germline V gene are LGHNA and YNFKEQ. The chain recombines TRBV4-2 with TRBJ2-3; TRBD2 agrees at 7 bases. The TCR was taken from a man aged 55 to 69 who had recovered from COVID-19. The source material was peripheral blood. CDR3: CASSGSLAANTDTQYF. CDR3 DNA sequence: TGTGCCAGCAGCGGGTCCCTAGCGGCTAACACAGATACGCAGTATTTT.